This TCR beta chain was recorded in a study of CD8+CD57+ T cells in acquired aplastic anemia. Whole-study context: Yields of DNA that came from sorted CD4+ and CD8+ cells averaged roughly 3.2 ug.

The V gene's germline CDR1 is SNHLY and CDR2 FYNNEI. The CDR3 runs 14 residues. Trimming took off 7 bases at V and 6 bases at J, with 19 bases between the two ends. By flow cytometry, patients selected for sequencing had shown an expansion of CD8+CD57+ cells. Genomic DNA was employed as the template in profiling TCR beta VDJ and CDR3. In TCRdb, the reads were re-called with MiXCR into one record per CDR3 protein. The sample carries over 150,000 distinct CDR3 sequences, 70% to 75% recorded once. The chain uses TRBV2 and TRBJ2-7; D is unclear. This receptor was obtained from a human donor with aplastic anemia. The sample taken for sequencing was sorted CD4+, CD8+, or CD8+CD57+ T cells (not recorded which) from PBMCs. The CDR3 DNA sequence: TGTGCCAGCAATCCCGGCTCACTGGGTGGCGAGCAGTACTTC. Encoded protein: CASNPGSLGGEQYF.